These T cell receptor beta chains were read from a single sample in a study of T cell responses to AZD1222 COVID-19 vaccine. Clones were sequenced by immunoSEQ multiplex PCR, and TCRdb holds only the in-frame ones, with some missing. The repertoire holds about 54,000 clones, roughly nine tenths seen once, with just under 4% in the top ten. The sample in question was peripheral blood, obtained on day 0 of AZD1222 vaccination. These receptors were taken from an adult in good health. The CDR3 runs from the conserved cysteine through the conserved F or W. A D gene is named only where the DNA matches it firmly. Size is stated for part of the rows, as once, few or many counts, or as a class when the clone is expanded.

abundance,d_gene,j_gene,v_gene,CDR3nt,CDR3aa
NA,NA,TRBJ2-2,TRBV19,TGTGCCAGTAGTATCGCGGGGGCCCGCGGGGAGCTGTTTTTT,CASSIAGARGELFF
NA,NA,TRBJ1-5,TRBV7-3,TGTGCCAGCGGCCACAGGGTCTATCAGCCCCAGCATTTT,CASGHRVYQPQHF
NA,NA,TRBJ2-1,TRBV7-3,TGTGCCAGCAGCTCGACTCTTTTAAATGAGCAGTTCTTC,CASSSTLLNEQFF
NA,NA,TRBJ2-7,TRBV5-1,TGCGCCAGCAGACTGCGGGGCAGGGGACGAGACGAGCAGTACTTC,CASRLRGRGRDEQYF
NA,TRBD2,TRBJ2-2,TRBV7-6,TGTGCCAGCAGCTTAAGTCCTGGACTAGCGAACACCGGGGAGCTGTTTTTT,CASSLSPGLANTGELFF
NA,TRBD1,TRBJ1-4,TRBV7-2,TGTGCCAGCAGCCCCAGACAGGGTGATGAAAAACTGTTTTTT,CASSPRQGDEKLFF
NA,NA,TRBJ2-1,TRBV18,TGTGCCAGCTCACCACTATTGACAGGACAAAGACCCTACAATGAGCAGTTCTTC,CASSPLLTGQRPYNEQFF
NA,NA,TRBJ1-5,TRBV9,TGTGCCAGCAGCCCCACCCCCCAGGAGGATCAGCCCCAGCATTTT,CASSPTPQEDQPQHF
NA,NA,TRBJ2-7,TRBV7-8,TGTGCCAGCAGCTTCAGATCCGGGTCATACGAGCAGTACTTC,CASSFRSGSYEQYF
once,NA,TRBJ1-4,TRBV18,TGTGCCAGCTCACCCTGGCAGGTCCGAGAAAAACTGTTTTTT,CASSPWQVREKLFF
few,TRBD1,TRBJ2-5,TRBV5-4,TGTGCCAGCAGCTTTCGGACAGGGACGCAAGAGACCCAGTACTTC,CASSFRTGTQETQYF
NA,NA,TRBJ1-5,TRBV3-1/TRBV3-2,TGTGCCAGCAGCCAAGGGGATCTGCGTCAGCCCCAGCATTTT,CASSQGDLRQPQHF
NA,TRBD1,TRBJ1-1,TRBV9,TGTGCCAGCAGCCCACGGACAGGGCCGAACACTGAAGCTTTCTTT,CASSPRTGPNTEAFF
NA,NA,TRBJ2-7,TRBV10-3,TGTGCCATCAGTTCCTTGGCAGGGGCCTCGTCTTACTACGAGCAGTACTTC,CAISSLAGASSYYEQYF
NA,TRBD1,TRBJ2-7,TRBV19,TGTGCCAGTAGTATGGGGACAGGGGCCTACGAGCAGTACTTC,CASSMGTGAYEQYF
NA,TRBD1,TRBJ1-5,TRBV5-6,TGTGCCAGCAGCGTGACAGGGGGAAGCAATCAGCCCCAGCATTTT,CASSVTGGSNQPQHF
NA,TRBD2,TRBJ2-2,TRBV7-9,TGTGCCAGTAACCCTTTTAGCGGGGCAACCGGGGAGCTGTTTTTT,CASNPFSGATGELFF
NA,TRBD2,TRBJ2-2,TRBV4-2,TGTGCCAGCAGCCGGAGGACTAGCGGGGGGGATACCGGGGAGCTGTTTTTT,CASSRRTSGGDTGELFF
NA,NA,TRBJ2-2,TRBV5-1,TGCGCCAGCAGCTTGGTGACATCGGACGGGGAGCTGTTTTTT,CASSLVTSDGELFF
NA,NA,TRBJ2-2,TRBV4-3,TGCGCCAGCAGCCAAGAACCATCGAACACCGGGGAGCTGTTTTTT,CASSQEPSNTGELFF
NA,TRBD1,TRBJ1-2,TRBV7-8,TGTGCCAGCAGCTTATGGGACAGGGTTGGCTACACCTTC,CASSLWDRVGYTF
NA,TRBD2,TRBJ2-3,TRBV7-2,TGTGCCAGCAGCTTAGTCGGGACTAGCTTTGCAGATACGCAGTATTTT,CASSLVGTSFADTQYF
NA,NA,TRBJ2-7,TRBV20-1,TGCAGTGCTAGTGGCAGGCAAATGTACGAGCAGTACTTC,CSASGRQMYEQYF
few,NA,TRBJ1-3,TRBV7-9,TGTGCCAGCAGCGAAGGAAGCTCTGGAAACACCATATATTTT,CASSEGSSGNTIYF
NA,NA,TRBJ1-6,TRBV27,TGTGCCAGCAGTTTATCGCGGGGTTTCCGGTCACCCCTCCACTTT,CASSLSRGFRSPLHF
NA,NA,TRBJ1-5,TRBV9,TGTGCCAGCAGCCCCCAGGCAGGGTTGCAGCCCCAGCATTTT,CASSPQAGLQPQHF
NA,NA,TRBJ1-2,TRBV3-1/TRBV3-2,TGTGCCAGCAGCCAAGATTTGGACACCCTATTCTATGGCTACACCTTC,CASSQDLDTLFYGYTF